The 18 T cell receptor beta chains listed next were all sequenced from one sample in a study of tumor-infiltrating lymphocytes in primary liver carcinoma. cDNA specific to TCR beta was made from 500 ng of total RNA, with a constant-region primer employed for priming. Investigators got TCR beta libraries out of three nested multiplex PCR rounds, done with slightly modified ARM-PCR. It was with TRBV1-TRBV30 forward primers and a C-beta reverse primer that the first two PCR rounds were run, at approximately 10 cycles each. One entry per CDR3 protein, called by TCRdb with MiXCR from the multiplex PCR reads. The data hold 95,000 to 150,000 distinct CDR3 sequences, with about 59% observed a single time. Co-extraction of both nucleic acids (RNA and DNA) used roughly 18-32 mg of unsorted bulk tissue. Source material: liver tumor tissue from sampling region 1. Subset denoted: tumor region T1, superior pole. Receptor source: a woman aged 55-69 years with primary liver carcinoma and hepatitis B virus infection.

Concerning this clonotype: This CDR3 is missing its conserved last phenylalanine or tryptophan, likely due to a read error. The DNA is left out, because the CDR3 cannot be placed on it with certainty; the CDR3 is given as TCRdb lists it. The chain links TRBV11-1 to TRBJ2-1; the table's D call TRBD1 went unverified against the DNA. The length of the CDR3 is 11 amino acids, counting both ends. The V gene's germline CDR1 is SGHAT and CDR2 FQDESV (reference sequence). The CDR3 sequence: CVGRAWDRPLL.

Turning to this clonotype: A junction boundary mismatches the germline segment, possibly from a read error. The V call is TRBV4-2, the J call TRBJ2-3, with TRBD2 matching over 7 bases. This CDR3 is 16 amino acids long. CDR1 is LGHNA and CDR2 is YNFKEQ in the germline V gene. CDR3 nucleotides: TGTGCTAGCAGCCAAGCCCAAGGGAGGGGCACAGATATGCAGTATTTT. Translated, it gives CASSQAQGRGTDMQYF.

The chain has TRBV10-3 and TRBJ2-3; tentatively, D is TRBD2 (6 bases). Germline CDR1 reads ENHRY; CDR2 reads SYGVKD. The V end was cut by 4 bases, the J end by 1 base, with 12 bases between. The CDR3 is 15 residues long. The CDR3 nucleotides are TGTGCCATCAGTGCTCTGGCGGGACGCACAGATACGCAGTATTTT. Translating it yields CAISALAGRTDTQYF.

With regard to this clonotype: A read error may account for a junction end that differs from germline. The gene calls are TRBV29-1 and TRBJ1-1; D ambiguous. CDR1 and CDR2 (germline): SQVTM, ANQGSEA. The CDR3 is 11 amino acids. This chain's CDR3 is CNVVGNAEAFF. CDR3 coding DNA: TGCAACGTTGTTGGGAACGCTGAAGCTTTCTTT.

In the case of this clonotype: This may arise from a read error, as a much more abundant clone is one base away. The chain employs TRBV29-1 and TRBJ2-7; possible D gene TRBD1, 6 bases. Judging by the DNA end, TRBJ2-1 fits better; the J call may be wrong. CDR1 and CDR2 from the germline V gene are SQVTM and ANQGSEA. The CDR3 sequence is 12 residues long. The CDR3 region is CSARDTFYEQFF. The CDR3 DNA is TGCAGCGCCCGGGACACATTCTACGAGCAGTTCTTC.

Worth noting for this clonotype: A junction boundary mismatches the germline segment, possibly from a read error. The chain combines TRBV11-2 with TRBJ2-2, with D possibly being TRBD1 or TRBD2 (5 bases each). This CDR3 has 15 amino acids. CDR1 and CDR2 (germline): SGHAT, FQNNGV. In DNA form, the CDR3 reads TGTGCCAGCACGCACAGGTCTAGTGGAACCGGGGAGCTGCTTTTT. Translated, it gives CASTHRSSGTGELLF.

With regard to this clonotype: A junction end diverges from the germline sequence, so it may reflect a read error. CDR3 protein: CASSLETSGLNGQLF. CDR3 coding DNA: TGTGCCAGCAGCTTAGAGACTAGCGGGCTGAATGGGCAGCTCTTC. This sequence joins TRBV11-3 and TRBJ2-1; 10 positions match TRBD2. Germline V gene sequence: CDR1 SGHNT, CDR2 YENEEA. CDR3 length: 15 residues.

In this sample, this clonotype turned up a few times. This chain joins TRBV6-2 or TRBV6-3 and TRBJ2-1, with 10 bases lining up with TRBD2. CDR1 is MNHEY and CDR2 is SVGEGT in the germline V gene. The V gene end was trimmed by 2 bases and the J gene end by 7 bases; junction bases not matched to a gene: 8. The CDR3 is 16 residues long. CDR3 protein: CASSYPGLATKNEQFF. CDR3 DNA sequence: TGTGCCAGCAGTTACCCGGGACTAGCGACTAAAAATGAGCAGTTCTTC.

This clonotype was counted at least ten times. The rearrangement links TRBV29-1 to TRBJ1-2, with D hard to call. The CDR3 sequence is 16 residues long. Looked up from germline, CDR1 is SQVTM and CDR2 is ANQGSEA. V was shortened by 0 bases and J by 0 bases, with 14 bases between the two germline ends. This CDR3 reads CSVEDPLQNSNYGYTF. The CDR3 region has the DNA TGCAGCGTTGAAGATCCCTTACAGAACTCTAACTATGGCTACACCTTC.

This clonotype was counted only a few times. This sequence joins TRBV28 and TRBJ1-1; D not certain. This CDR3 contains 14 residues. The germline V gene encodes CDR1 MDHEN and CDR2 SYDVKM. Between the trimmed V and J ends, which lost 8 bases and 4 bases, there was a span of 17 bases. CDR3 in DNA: TGTGCCAGCGGAGATCTAAGGGTTTTCACTGAAGCTTTCTTT. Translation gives CASGDLRVFTEAFF. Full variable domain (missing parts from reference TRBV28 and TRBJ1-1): DVKVTQSSRYLVKRTGEKVFLECVQDMDHENMFWYRQDPGLGLRLIYFSYDVKMKEKGDIPEGYSVSREKKERFSLILESASTNQTSMYLCASGDLRVFTEAFFGQGTRLTVV.

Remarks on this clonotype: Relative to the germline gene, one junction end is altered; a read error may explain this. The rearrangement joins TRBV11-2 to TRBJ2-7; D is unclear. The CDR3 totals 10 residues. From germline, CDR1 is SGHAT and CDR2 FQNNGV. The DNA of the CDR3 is TGTGCCAACAGCAACTACAAGCAGTACTTC. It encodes CANSNYKQYF.

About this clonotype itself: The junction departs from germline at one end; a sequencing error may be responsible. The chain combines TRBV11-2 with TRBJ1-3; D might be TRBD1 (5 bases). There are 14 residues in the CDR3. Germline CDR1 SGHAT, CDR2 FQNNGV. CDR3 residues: CVSRTGDASNTIYF. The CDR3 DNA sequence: TGTGTCAGCAGGACCGGGGACGCCTCCAACACCATATATTTT. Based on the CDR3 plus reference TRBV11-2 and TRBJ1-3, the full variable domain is EAGVAQSPRYKIIEKRQSVAFWCNPISGHATLYWYQQILGQGPKLLIQFQNNGVVDDSQLPKDRFSAERLKGVDSTLKIQPAKLEDSAVYLCVSRTGDASNTIYFGEGSWLTVV.

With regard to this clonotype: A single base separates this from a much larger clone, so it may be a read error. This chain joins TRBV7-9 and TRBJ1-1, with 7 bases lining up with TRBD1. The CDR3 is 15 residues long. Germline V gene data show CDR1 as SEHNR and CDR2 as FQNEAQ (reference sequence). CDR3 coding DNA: TGTGCCAGCAGCCCAGGGGGGACAGCGAACACTAAAGCTTTCTTT. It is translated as CASSPGGTANTKAFF.

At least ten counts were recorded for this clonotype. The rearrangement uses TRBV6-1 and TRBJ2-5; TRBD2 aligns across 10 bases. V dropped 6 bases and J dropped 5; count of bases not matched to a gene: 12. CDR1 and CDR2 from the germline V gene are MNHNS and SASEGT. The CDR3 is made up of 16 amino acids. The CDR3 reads CASSPKRLAGDETQYF. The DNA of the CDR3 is TGTGCCAGCAGCCCAAAACGGCTAGCGGGAGACGAGACCCAGTACTTC.

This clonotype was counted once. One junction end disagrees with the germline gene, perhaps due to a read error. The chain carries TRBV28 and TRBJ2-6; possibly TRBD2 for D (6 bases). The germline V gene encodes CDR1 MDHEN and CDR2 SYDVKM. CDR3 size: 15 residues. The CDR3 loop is CASSARGSGVNVLTF. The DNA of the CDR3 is TGTGCCAGCAGTGCCCGGGGGTCTGGGGTCAACGTCCTGACCTTC.

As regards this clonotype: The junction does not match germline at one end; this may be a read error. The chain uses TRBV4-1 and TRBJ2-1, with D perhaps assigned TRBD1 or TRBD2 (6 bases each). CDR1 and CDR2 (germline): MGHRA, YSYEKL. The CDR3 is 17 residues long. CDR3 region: CASSQDWGALLYNVQFF. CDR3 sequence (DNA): TGCGCCAGCAGCCAAGACTGGGGGGCACTACTCTACAATGTGCAGTTCTTC.

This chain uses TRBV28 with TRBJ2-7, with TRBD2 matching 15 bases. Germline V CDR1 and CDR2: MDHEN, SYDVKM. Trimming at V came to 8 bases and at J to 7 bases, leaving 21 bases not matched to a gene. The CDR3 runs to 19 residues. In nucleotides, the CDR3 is TGTGCCAGCCCTACCCCCCGGACTAGCGGGAGGGCCCACTTTCGGGAGCAGTACTTC. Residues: CASPTPRTSGRAHFREQYF. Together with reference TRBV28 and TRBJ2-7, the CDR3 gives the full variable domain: DVKVTQSSRYLVKRTGEKVFLECVQDMDHENMFWYRQDPGLGLRLIYFSYDVKMKEKGDIPEGYSVSREKKERFSLILESASTNQTSMYLCASPTPRTSGRAHFREQYFGPGTRLTVT.

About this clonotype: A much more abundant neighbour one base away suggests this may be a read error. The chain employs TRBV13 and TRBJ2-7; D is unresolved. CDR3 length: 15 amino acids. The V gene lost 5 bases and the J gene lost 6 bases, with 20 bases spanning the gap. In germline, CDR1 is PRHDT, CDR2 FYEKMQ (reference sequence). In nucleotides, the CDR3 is TGTGCCAGCAGCCATGAAGGATCGTCCGTAGGCGAGCAGTACTTC. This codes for CASSHEGSSVGEQYF.